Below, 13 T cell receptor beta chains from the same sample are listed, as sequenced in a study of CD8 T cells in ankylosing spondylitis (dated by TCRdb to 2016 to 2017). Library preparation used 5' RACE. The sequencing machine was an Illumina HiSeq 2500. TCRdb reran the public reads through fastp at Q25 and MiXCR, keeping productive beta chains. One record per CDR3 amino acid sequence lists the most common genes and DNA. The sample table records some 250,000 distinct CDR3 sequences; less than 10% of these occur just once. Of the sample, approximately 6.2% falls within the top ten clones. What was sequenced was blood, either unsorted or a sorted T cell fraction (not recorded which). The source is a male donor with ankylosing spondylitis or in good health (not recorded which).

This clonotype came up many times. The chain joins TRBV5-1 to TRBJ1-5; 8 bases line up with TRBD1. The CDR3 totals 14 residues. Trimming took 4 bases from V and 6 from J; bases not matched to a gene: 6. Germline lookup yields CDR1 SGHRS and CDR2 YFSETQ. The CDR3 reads CASSLGQGGQPQHF. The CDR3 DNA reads TGCGCCAGCAGCCTAGGACAGGGCGGTCAGCCCCAGCATTTT.

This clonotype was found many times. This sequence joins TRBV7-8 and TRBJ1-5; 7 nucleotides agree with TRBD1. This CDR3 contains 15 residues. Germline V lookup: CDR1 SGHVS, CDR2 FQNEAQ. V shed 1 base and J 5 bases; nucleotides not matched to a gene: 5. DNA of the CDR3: TGTGCCAGCAGCTTAGTTACAGGGGAGGATCAGCCCCAGCATTTT. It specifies CASSLVTGEDQPQHF.

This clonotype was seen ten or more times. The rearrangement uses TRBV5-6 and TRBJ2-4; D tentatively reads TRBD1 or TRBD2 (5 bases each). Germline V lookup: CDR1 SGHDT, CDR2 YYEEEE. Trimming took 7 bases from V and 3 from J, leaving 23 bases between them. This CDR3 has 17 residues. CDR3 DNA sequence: TGTGCCAGCGTACTCCCCGGGACCCATTGGGGCAAAAACATTCAGTACTTC. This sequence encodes CASVLPGTHWGKNIQYF. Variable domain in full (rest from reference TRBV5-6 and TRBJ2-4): DAGVTQSPTHLIKTRGQQVTLRCSPKSGHDTVSWYQQALGQGPQFIFQYYEEEERQRGNFPDRFSGHQFPNYSSELNVNALLLGDSALYLCASVLPGTHWGKNIQYFGAGTRLSVL.

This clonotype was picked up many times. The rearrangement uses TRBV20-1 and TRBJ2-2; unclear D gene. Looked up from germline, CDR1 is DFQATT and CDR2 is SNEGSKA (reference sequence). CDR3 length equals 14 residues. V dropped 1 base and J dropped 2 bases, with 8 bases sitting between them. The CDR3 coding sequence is TGCAGTGCTAGAGTCCAGCTAAACACCGGGGAGCTGTTTTTT. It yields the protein CSARVQLNTGELFF.

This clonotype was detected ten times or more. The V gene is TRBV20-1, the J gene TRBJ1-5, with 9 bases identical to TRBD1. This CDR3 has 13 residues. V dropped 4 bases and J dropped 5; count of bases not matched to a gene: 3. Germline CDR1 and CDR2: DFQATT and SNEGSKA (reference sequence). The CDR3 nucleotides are TGCAGTGCTACAACAGGGGGCGATCAGCCCCAGCATTTT. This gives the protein CSATTGGDQPQHF.

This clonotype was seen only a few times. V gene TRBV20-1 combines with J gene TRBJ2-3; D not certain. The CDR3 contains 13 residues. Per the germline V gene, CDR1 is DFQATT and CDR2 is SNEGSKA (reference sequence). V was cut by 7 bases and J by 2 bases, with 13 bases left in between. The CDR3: CSGRLINTDTQYF. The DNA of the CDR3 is TGCAGTGGACGGCTAATAAACACAGATACGCAGTATTTT.

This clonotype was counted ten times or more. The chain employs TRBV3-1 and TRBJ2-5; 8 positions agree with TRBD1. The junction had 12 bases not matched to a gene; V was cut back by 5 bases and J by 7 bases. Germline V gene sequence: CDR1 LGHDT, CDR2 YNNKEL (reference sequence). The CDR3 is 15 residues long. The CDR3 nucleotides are TGTGCCAGCAGCTCAAGGGACAGGTCAATCGGGACCCAGTACTTC. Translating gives CASSSRDRSIGTQYF.

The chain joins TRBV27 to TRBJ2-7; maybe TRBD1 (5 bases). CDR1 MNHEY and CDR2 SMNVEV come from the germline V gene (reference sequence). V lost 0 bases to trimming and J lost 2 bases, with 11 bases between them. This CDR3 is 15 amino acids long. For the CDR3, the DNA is TGTGCCAGCAGTTTATCCGCCTCGACAGCCTACGAGCAGTACTTC. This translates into CASSLSASTAYEQYF.

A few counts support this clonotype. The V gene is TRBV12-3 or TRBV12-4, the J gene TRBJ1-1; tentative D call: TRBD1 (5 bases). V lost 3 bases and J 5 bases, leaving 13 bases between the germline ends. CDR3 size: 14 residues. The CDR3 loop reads CASSFAGRGTEAFF. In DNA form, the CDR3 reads TGTGCCAGCAGTTTCGCGGGGCGAGGAACTGAAGCTTTCTTT.

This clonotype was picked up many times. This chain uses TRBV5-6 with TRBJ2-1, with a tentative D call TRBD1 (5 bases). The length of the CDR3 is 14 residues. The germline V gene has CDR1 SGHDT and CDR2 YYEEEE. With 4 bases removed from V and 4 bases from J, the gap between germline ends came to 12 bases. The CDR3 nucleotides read TGTGCCAGCAGCCTGGGGCAGTATTACAATGAGCAGTTCTTC. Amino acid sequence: CASSLGQYYNEQFF.

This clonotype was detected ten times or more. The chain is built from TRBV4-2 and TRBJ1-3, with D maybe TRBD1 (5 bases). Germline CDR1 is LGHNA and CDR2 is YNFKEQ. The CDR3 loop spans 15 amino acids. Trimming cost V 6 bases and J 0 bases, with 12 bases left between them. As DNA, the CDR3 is TGTGCCAGCAGAGATTCAGGGTTCTCTGGAAACACCATATATTTT. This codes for CASRDSGFSGNTIYF.

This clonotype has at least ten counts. CDR3 DNA: TGCGCCAGCAGCTTGGATCCCGTTTACAATGAGCAGTTCTTC. It specifies CASSLDPVYNEQFF. The chain is built from TRBV5-1 and TRBJ2-1; D remains ambiguous. The germline V and J ends were trimmed by 0 bases and 4 bases, with 8 bases remaining between them. Germline lookup yields CDR1 SGHRS and CDR2 YFSETQ. This CDR3 contains 14 residues.

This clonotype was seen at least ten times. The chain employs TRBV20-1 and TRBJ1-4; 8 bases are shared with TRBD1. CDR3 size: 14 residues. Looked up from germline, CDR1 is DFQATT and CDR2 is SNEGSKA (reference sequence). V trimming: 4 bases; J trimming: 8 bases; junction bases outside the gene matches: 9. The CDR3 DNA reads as TGCAGTGCTATGATGAGGACAGGGCAAGAAAAACTGTTTTTT. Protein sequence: CSAMMRTGQEKLFF.